This TCR beta chain was identified during a study of blood T cell repertoires in COVID-19. Study-level background: There were acute and convalescent COVID-19 samples, and they came from the United States, Italy and Spain. T cells, B-cell-depleted T cells, or PBMCs supplied cDNA or gDNA.

Data came from immunoSEQ multiplex PCR; TCRdb stores just in-frame clones and leaves some out. The data hold around 200,000 clones, with about 83% observed a single time. The study drew participants aged about 18 to 89 years from about two dozen US areas. Cohort assignment relied on participant-reported clinical history. The sequenced material came from PBMCs or T cells enriched from blood (not recorded which). The receptor was derived from a man aged 35 to 55 with acute COVID-19.

The DNA of the CDR3 is TGTGCCAGCAGTGACGGCCCGGGACAGAGGGAAAAACTGTTTTTT. This sequence encodes CASSDGPGQREKLFF. The chain has TRBV28 and TRBJ1-4, with TRBD1 identical over 7 bases. From germline, CDR1 is MDHEN and CDR2 SYDVKM. The V and J ends lost 5 bases and 8 bases, in that order; junction bases with no gene match: 11. This CDR3 has 15 amino acids.